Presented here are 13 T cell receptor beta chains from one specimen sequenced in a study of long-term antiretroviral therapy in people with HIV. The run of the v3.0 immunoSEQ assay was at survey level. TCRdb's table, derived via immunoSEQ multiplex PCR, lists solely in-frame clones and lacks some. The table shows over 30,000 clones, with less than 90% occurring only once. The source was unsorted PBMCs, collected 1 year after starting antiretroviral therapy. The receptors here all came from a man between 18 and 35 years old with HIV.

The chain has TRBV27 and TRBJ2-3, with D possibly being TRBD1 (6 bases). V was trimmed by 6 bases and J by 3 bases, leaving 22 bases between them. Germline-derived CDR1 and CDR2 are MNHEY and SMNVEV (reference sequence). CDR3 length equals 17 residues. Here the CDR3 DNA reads TGTGCCAGCAGCCCGAGCCGAGGGGACACCTTTACAGATACGCAGTATTTT. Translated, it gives CASSPSRGDTFTDTQYF.

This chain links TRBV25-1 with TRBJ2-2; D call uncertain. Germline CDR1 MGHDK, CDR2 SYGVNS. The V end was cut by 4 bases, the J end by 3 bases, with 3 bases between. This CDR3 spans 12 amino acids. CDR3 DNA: TGTGCCAGCAGTGTCTACACCGGGGAGCTGTTTTTT. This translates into CASSVYTGELFF.

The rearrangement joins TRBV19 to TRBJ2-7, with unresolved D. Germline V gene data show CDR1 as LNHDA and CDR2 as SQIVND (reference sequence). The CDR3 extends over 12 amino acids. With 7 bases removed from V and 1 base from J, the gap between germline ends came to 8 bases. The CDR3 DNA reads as TGTGCCAGTAAGGGCCCATCCTACGAGCAGTACTTC. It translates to CASKGPSYEQYF.

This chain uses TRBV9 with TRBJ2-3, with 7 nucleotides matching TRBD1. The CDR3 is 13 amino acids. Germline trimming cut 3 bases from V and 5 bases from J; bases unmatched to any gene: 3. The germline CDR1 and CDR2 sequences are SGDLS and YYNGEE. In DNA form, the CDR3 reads TGTGCCAGCAGCGAGGGGGCAGGAGATACGCAGTATTTT. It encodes CASSEGAGDTQYF.

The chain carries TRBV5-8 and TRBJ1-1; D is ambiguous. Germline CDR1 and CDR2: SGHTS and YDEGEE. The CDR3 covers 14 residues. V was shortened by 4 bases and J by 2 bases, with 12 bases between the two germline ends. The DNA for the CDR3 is TGTGCCAGCAGCGGACCCCTCCTAAACACTGAAGCTTTCTTT. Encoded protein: CASSGPLLNTEAFF.

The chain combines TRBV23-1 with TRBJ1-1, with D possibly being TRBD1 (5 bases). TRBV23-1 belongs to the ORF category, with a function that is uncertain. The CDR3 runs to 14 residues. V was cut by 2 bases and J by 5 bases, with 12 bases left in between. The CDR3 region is CASSQQGPRTEAFF. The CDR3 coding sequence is TGCGCCAGCAGTCAACAGGGTCCAAGAACTGAAGCTTTCTTT.

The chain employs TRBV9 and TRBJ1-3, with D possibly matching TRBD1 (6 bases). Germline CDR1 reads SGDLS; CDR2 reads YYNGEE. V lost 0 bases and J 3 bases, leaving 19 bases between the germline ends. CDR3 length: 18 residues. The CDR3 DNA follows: TGTGCCAGCAGCGTAGAGGTGGGGGGACAAAATTATGGAAACACCATATATTTT. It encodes CASSVEVGGQNYGNTIYF. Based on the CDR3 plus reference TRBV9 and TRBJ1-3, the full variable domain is DSGVTQTPKHLITATGQRVTLRCSPRSGDLSVYWYQQSLDQGLQFLIQYYNGEERAKGNILERFSAQQFPDLHSELNLSSLELGDSALYFCASSVEVGGQNYGNTIYFGEGSWLTVV.

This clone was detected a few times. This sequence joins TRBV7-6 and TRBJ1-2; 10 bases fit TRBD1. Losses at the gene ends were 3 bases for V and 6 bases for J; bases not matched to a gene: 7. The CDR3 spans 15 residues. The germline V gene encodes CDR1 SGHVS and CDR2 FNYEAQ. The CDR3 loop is CASSLNRGQGNGYTF. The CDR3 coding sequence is TGTGCCAGCAGCTTGAATCGGGGACAGGGGAATGGCTACACCTTC. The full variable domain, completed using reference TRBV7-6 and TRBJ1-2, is GAGVSQSPRYKVTKRGQDVALRCDPISGHVSLYWYRQALGQGPEFLTYFNYEAQQDKSGLPNDRFSAERPEGSISTLTIQRTEQRDSAMYRCASSLNRGQGNGYTFGSGTRLTVV.

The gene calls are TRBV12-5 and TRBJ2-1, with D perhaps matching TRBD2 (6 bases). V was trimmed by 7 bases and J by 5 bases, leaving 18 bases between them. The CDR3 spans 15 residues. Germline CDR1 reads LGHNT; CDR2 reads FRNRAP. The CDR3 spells CASVRRDFGDNEQFF. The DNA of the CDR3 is TGTGCTAGTGTTAGGAGGGACTTCGGGGACAATGAGCAGTTCTTC.

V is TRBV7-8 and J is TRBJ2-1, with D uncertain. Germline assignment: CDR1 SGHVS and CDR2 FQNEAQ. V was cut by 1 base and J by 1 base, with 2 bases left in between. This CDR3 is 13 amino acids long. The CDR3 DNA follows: TGTGCCAGCAGCTTAGTGTCCTACAATGAGCAGTTCTTC. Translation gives CASSLVSYNEQFF.

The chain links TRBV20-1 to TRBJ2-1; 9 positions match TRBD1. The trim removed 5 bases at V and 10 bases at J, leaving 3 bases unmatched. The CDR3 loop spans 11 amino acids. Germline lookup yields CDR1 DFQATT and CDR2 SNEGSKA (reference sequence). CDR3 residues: CSAATGGEQFF. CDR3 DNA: TGCAGTGCTGCGACAGGGGGAGAGCAGTTCTTC.

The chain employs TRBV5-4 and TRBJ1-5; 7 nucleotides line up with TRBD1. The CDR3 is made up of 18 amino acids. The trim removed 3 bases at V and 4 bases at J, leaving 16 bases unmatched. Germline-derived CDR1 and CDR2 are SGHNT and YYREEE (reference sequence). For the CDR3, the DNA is TGTGCCAGCAGCTATAAATCAGGGGGTACGAGTATTAATCAGCCCCAGCATTTT. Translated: CASSYKSGGTSINQPQHF.

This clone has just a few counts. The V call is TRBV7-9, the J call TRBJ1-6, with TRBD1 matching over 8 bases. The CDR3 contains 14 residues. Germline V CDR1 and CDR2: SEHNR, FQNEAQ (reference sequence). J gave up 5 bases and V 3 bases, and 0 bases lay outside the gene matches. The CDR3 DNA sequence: TGTGCCAGCAGCTTGGACAGGGATAATTCACCCCTCCACTTT. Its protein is CASSLDRDNSPLHF. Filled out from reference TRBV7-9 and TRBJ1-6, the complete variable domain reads DTGVSQNPRHKITKRGQNVTFRCDPISEHNRLYWYRQTLGQGPEFLTYFQNEAQLEKSRLLSDRFSAERPKGSFSTLEIQRTEQGDSAMYLCASSLDRDNSPLHFGNGTRLTVT.